The T cell receptor (beta chain) described here comes from a study of blood T cell dynamics during melanoma immunotherapy (dated by TCRdb to between 2020 and 2021). Looking at the study overall: Patients with metastatic melanoma were treated with first-line pembrolizumab or nivolumab plus ipilimumab as standard of care in the United Kingdom. The training cohort consisted of consecutive patients, while an additional independent group of patients from the same centre was pooled to form an external validation set. To identify early correlates of response, the study profiled peripheral T cell receptor repertoires in patients with metastatic melanoma before and after one cycle of checkpoint inhibitor therapy.

What the authors observed across the whole study: Of the sorted CD8+ subsets, TIE cells had both the highest clonality and the greatest similarity to cfDNA CDR3 sequences, which suggests active turnover converging on dominant clones. The study could not determine whether the T cell clones driving repertoire changes were melanoma-specific or reflected general immune activation. The relatively small sample size was acknowledged as a potential limitation on generalization of the results.

For each sorted CD8+ T cell subset, the entire amount of extracted DNA went into the assay. The immunoSEQ TCRb Assay kit was used according to manufacturer instructions to amplify TCR beta CDR3 sequences from genomic DNA. The KAPA Library Quantification Kit for Illumina platforms was used to quantify pooled libraries by qPCR. Sequencing of the pooled libraries was done on an Illumina NextSeq 500, with clustering at about 0.6-1.1 pM. Turning to the authors' computational methods: TCR data were analyzed with immunoSEQ ANALYZER and the R LymphoSeq package. A rearrangement efficiency score was calculated as productive divided by the sum of productive and non-productive CDR3 sequences. Clonality was assessed using the Gini coefficient and diversity using the Renyi index at alpha=1, with pairwise comparisons between timepoints within each patient. In LymphoSeq, clonal relatedness was computed with an edit distance of 3 and repertoire similarity was computed with the Bhattacharyya coefficient. To classify response, a linear discriminant analysis based on week-3 changes in clonality and diversity was built with the R MASS and caret packages. The immuneACCESS repertoire file appears here via TCRdb, limited to in-frame rearrangements. These files lack a portion of the clones; in checked studies, under half of the deficit traces to unresolved V genes, and the cause of the others is not known. That table gives V, J and clone size, and the DNA gave D and trimming. This sample holds 15,000 or so clones; around 93% were observed only once. 0.21% of the sample goes to the ten largest clones.

The sample's time point label, decoded: week 3, after first cycle of checkpoint inhibitor. Blood samples were taken before treatment (T0) and at week 3 (W3), following the first cycle of checkpoint blockade. Except for two patients with rapid clinical progression, response was assessed 12 weeks after the first infusion by RECIST 1.1; disease control meant complete response, partial response or stable disease. Any patient who had received prior systemic cancer treatment, was on concomitant immunosuppressant therapy or had synchronous other active malignancies was excluded. In six patients, three progressing and three with disease control, sorted CD8+ memory and naive T cell subsets were sequenced at T0 and W3. PBMC were isolated from blood with Lymphoprep and SepMate tubes, followed by red cell lysis. DNA from PBMC and sorted T cell subsets was extracted with QIAamp DNA Blood Mini kits. CD8+ T cell subsets were sorted live on a FACSAria III cytometer and then frozen prior to DNA extraction. Fresh PBMC for flow cytometry were held at 4°C in PBS with about 2% fetal bovine serum and analyzed within 25 hours.

Its CDR3 holds 14 amino acids, cysteine through phenylalanine. The DNA shown is the 42-base CDR3, in frame from base 1. The trim is 1 base for V and 4 bases for J, with a gap of 10 bases between the germline ends. In the germline V gene, CDR1 corresponds to SGHVS and CDR2 to FQNEAQ. A note on this clone: The target of this receptor is not known. It has no much larger one-base neighbor in the sample; base qualities were not kept.

The sample here was effector memory CD8+ T cells from blood, taken from a patient treated with checkpoint blockade. This receptor chain uses TRBV7-8 and TRBJ1-2; no confident D gene assignment can be made. The TCR sequence derives from a human donor with melanoma. CDR3 reads: CASSLDLGSYGYTF. In nucleotide form, the sequence is TGTGCCAGCAGCTTAGATTTAGGTTCCTATGGCTACACCTTC.